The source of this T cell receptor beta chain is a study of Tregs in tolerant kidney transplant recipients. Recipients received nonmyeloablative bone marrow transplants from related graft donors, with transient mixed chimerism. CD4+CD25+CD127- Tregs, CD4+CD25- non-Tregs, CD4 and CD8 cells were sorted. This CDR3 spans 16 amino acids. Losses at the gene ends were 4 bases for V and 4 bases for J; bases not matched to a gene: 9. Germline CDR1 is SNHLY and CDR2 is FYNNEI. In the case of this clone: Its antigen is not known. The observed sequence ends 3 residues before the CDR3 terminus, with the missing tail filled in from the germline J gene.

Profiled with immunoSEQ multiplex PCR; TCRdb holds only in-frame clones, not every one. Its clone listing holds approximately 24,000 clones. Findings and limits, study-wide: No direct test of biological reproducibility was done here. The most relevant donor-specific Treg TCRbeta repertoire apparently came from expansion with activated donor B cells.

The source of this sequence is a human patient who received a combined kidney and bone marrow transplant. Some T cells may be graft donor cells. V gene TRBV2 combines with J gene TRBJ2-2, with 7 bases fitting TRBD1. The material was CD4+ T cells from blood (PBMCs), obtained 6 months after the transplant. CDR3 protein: CASSVTGQRSTGELFF. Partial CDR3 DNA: TGTGCCAGCAGTGTAACGGGACAGAGATCCACCGGGGAG.